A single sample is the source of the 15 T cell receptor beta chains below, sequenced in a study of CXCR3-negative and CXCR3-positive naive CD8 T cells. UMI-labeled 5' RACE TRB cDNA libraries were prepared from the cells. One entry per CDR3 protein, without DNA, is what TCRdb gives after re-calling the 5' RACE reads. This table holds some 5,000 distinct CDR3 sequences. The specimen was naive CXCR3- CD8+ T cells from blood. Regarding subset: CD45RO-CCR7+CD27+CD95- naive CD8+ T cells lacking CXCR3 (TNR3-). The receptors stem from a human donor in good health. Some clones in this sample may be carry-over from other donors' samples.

CDR3 loop: CSVGTPSIEQFF. V and J are TRBV29-1 and TRBJ2-1; the D gene TCRdb calls, TRBD1, cannot be checked with no DNA. The CDR3 length is 12 residues. Germline CDR1 SQVTM, CDR2 ANQGSEA.

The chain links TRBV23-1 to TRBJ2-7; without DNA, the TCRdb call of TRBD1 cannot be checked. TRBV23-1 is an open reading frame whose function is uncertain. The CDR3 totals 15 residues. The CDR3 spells CASSQRPYVGLEQYF.

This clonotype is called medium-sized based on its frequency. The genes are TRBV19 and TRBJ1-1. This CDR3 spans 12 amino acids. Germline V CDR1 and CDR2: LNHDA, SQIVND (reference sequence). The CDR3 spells CASGAGYTEAFF. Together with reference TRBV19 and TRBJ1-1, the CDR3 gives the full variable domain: DGGITQSPKYLFRKEGQNVTLSCEQNLNHDAMYWYRQDPGQGLRLIYYSQIVNDFQKGDIAEGYSVSREKKESFPLTVTSAQKNPTAFYLCASGAGYTEAFFGQGTRLTVV.

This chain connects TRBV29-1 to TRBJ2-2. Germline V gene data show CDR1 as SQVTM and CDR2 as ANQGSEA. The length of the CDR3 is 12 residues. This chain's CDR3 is CSVEADTGELVF.

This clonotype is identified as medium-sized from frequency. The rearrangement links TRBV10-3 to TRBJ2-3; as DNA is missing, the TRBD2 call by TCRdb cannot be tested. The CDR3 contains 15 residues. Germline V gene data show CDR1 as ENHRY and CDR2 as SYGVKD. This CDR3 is CAITVSGRPTDTQYF.

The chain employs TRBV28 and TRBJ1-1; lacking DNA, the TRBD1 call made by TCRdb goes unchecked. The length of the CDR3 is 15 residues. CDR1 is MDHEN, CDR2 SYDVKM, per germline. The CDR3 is CASSQLAGMNTEAFF.

The chain's CDR3 is CATRLNRGRTATQYF. V usage is TRBV7-2 and J usage is TRBJ2-3. Germline values: CDR1 SGHTA, CDR2 FQGNSA. This CDR3 spans 15 amino acids.

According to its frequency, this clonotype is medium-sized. CDR3 amino acids: CAISEMWGDTQYF. This chain joins TRBV10-3 and TRBJ2-3. This CDR3 comprises 13 residues. In germline, CDR1 is ENHRY, CDR2 SYGVKD.

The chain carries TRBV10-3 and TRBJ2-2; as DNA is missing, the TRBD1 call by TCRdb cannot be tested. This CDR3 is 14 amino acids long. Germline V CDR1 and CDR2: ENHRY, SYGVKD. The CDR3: CALRGAENTGELFF.

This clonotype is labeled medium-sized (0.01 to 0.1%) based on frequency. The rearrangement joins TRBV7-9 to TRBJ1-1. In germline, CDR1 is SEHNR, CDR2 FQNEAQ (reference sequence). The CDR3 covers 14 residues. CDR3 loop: CASSFLQEGTEAFF.

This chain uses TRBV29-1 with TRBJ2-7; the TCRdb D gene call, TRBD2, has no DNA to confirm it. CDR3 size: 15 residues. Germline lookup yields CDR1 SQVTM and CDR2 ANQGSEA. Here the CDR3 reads CSVERSGEHLVEQYF.

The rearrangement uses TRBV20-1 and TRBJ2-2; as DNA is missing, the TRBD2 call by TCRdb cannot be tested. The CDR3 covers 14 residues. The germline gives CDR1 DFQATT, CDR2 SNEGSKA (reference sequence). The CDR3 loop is CSARTSGGTGELFF.

This CDR3 reads CASGSAGTSGNTGELFF. The chain uses TRBV12-5 and TRBJ2-2; TCRdb designates TRBD2, a call that cannot be tested without DNA. CDR3 size: 17 residues. The germline V gene has CDR1 LGHNT and CDR2 FRNRAP.

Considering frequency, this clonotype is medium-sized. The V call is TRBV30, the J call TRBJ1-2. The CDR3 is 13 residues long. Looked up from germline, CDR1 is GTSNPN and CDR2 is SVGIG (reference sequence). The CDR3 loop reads CAWSVSALYGYTF.

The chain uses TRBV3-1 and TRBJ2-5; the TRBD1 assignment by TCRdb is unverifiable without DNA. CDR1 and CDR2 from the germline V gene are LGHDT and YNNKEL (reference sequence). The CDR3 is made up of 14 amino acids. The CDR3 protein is CASSQDVPGETQYF.